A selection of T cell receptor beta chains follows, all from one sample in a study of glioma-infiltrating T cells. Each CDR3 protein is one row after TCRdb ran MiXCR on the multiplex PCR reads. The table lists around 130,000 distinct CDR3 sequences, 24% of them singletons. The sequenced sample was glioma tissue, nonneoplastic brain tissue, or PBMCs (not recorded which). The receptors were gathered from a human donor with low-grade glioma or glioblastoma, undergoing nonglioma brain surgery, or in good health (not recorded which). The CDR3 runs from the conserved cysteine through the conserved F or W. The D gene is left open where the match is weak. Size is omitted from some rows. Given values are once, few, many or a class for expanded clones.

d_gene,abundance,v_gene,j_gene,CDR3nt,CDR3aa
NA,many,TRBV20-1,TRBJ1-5,TGCAGTGCTAGATCTGGTAATAGCAATCAGCCCCAGCATTTT,CSARSGNSNQPQHF
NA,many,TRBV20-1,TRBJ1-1,TGCAGTGCTAGAGGACAGGACCTCATGAACACTGAAGCTTTCTTT,CSARGQDLMNTEAFF
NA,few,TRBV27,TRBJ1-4,TGTGCCAGCAGTTTATACGGGGCAGGCTCCCCTAATGAAAAACTGTTTTTT,CASSLYGAGSPNEKLFF
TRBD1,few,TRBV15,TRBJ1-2,TGTGCCACCAGCAGAGGCTCCGGGACAGGGGGCGTAGTACGGGGCTACACCTTC,CATSRGSGTGGVVRGYTF
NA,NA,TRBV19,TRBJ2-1,TGTGCCAGTAGGAACCCGATGGTCAATGGGCAGTTCTTC,CASRNPMVNGQFF
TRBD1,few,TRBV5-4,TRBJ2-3,TGTGCCAGCAGCGTGGACAGGGAAGGTACGCAGTATTTT,CASSVDREGTQYF
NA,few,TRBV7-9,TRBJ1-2,TGTGCCAGCACCCCGTGGGAGGGGGGGACCTATGGCTACACCTTC,CASTPWEGGTYGYTF
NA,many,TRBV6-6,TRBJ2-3,TGTGCCAGCAGTTACCCTAGCACAGATACGCAGTATTTT,CASSYPSTDTQYF
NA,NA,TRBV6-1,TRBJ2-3,TGTGCCACCAGTGATTTGGGAAGGGGCGAGACAGATACGCAGTATTTT,CATSDLGRGETDTQYF
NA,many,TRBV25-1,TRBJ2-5,TGTGCCAGCAGTGAATTGTCCGGGTCTCAAGAGACCCAGTACTTC,CASSELSGSQETQYF
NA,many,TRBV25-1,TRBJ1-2,TGTGCCAGCAGTGAATCACAGGGCGTCGGCTATGGCTACACCTTC,CASSESQGVGYGYTF
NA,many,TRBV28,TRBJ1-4,TGTGCCAGCAGCGTCCCCCGTGCAACTAATGAAAAACTGTTTTTT,CASSVPRATNEKLFF
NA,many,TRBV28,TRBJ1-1,TGTGCCAGCAACCCGGGGGGGCGTGAAGCTTTCTTT,CASNPGGREAFF
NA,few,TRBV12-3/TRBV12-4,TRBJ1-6,TGTGCCAGCAGTCCCCCCAGGGTTAATTCACCCCTCCACTTT,CASSPPRVNSPLHF